What follows describes a single T cell receptor (beta chain). The antigen is unknown. The CDR3 extends over 15 amino acids. Germline V gene data show CDR1 as SEHNR and CDR2 as FQNEAQ (reference sequence). The ends were cut back, 0 bases at V and 4 bases at J, with 12 bases in the middle. The record originates from a study of lymphopenia after photon versus proton radiotherapy. Assay used: immunoSEQ multiplex PCR; TCRdb lists only in-frame clones, some missing. The table lists under 70,000 clones, around 93% of them singletons. Regarding the study as a whole: In patients who died, overall survival fell as post-nadir TCR diversity dropped more. Oligoclonal CD8+ Temra expansion after nadir drove photon patients' diversity drop. Better survival with proton therapy was suggested as possible, not demonstrated. Relative stability marked proton patients; photon patients lost diversity and naive cells.

The starting material was peripheral blood, obtained from a patient treated with photon-based radiotherapy. The source of this sequence is a woman aged 40 to 50 with cholangiocarcinoma. The V call is TRBV7-9, the J call TRBJ1-1; a weak D match, TRBD1 (5 bases). CDR3 protein: CASSLAGRVGTEAFF. The CDR3 DNA reads as TGTGCCAGCAGCTTAGCCGGCAGGGTGGGCACTGAAGCTTTCTTT. The complete variable domain, with remaining parts taken from reference TRBV7-9 and TRBJ1-1, reads DTGVSQNPRHKITKRGQNVTFRCDPISEHNRLYWYRQTLGQGPEFLTYFQNEAQLEKSRLLSDRFSAERPKGSFSTLEIQRTEQGDSAMYLCASSLAGRVGTEAFFGQGTRLTVV.